The clone carrying this T cell receptor beta chain was seen at least ten times. Time point here: newly diagnosed GD, antithyroid drugs for less than 3 months. From RNA extracted from PBMCs, the TCR library was made. Graves' disease diagnosis used American Thyroid Association guidelines. Germline V gene lookup returns CDR1 DFQATT and CDR2 SNEGSKA (reference sequence). This CDR3 contains 16 residues. J gave up 1 base and V 5 bases, and 9 bases lay outside the gene matches. This specimen belongs to a study of regulatory T cells in long-lasting Graves disease. For TCR beta, libraries came from iRepertoire HTBI primers and Arm-PCR of CDR3 regions. One entry per CDR3 protein, called by TCRdb with MiXCR from the multiplex PCR reads. Of about 430,000 distinct CDR3 sequences listed, 15% are singletons. The same specimen was also included in a second study, on T cells in Graves' hyperthyroidism and ophthalmopathy. That report notes: An absence of ophthalmopathy progression within 18 months meant stable Graves' hyperthyroidism. First-round RT-PCR of the TCR CDR3 relied on the HTBI primer set. Expanded thyroid clonotypes (above 0.001) were mostly also found in blood.

Specimen: peripheral blood mononuclear cells (PBMCs), collected at new diagnosis, from a patient treated with antithyroid drugs. J is TRBJ2-3 and V is TRBV20-1, with 10 bases that match TRBD2. The clonotype comes from a woman between 35 and 50 years old with Graves disease. In DNA form, the CDR3 reads TGCAGTGCTGAGAGCGTAGCGGGAGGTCGCACAGATACGCAGTATTTT. Encoded protein: CSAESVAGGRTDTQYF.